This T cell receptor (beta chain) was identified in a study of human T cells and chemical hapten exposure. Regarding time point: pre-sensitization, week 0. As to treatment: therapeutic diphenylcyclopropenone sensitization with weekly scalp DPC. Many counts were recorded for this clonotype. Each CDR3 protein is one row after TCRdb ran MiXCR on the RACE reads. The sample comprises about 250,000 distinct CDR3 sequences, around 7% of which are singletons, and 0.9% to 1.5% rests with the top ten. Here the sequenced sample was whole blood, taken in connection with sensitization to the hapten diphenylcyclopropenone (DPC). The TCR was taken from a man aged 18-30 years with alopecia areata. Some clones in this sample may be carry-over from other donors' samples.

The CDR3 bases are TGTGCCAGCCGGACAGATTCCTACAATGAGCAGTTCTTC. Protein sequence: CASRTDSYNEQFF. The gene calls are TRBV6-2 or TRBV6-3 and TRBJ2-1, with a possible D match to TRBD1 (6 bases). Germline CDR1 and CDR2: MNHEY and SVGEGT. V was trimmed by 8 bases and J by 1 base, leaving 9 bases between them. CDR3 length equals 13 residues.